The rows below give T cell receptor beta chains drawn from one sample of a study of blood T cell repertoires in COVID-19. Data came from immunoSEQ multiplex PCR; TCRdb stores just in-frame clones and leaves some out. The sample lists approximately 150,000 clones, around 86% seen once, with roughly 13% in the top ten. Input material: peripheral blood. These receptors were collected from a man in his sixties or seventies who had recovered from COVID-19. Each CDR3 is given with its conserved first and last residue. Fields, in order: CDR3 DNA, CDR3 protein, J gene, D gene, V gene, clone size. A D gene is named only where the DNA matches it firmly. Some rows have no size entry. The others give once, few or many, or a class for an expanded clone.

TGTGCCAGCAGGACGCAGGGGCCTCAGCCCCAGCATTTT	CASRTQGPQPQHF	TRBJ1-5	-	TRBV28	few
TGTGCCAGCAGTTTATTGACAGGCCCAAGCACAGATACGCAGTATTTT	CASSLLTGPSTDTQYF	TRBJ2-3	-	TRBV27	-
TGTGCCAGCAGCCCTAGCGGCGGAGGTAGTAATACGCAGTATTTT	CASSPSGGGSNTQYF	TRBJ2-3	TRBD2	TRBV7-6	once
TGTGCCAGCAGCCAAGTAGGACTAGCGGGAGTTTACGAGCAGTACTTC	CASSQVGLAGVYEQYF	TRBJ2-7	TRBD2	TRBV14	-
TGCGCCAGCAGCGGGTGGACAGGAAGGAATGAAAAACTGTTTTTT	CASSGWTGRNEKLFF	TRBJ1-4	TRBD1	TRBV5-1	-
TGCAGTGCTAGTGAAGGGACTAGCGACAATGAGCAGTTCTTC	CSASEGTSDNEQFF	TRBJ2-1	TRBD2	TRBV20-1	few
TGTGCCAGCTCACCGGGGGACAGGGGGAACTATGGCTACACCTTC	CASSPGDRGNYGYTF	TRBJ1-2	TRBD1	TRBV18	-
TGTGCCAGCAGCTTAGTAGGCGGGGCGGAGACCCAGTACTTC	CASSLVGGAETQYF	TRBJ2-5	-	TRBV13	few
TGTGCCAGTAGTACGGGGGTGAACACTGAAGCTTTCTTT	CASSTGVNTEAFF	TRBJ1-1	-	TRBV19	-
TGTGCCAGCAGCTTGGCCCTGGGACAGGGTGGCACTGAAGCTTTCTTT	CASSLALGQGGTEAFF	TRBJ1-1	TRBD1	TRBV5-4	-
TGTGCCTGGAGTGTTCGGGACAGATACAATGAGCAGTTCTTC	CAWSVRDRYNEQFF	TRBJ2-1	TRBD1	TRBV30	-
TGTGCTAGTGGTGCCGACTGGCGGAGCGGGGAGCTGTTTTTT	CASGADWRSGELFF	TRBJ2-2	-	TRBV12-5	-
TGTGCCAGCAGTTACCAAGACAGCCCTACCTACGAGCAGTACTTC	CASSYQDSPTYEQYF	TRBJ2-7	-	TRBV6-5	-
TGTGCCAGCAGCCTAGCGGGTAGCTCCTACAATGAGCAGTTCTTC	CASSLAGSSYNEQFF	TRBJ2-1	TRBD2	TRBV2	-
TGTGCCAGCAGAGGGACAGGTCATAATTCACCCCTCCACTTT	CASRGTGHNSPLHF	TRBJ1-6	TRBD1	TRBV6-5	-
TGTGCCAGCAGCCCTTCTGGGACAGGGTTCTACGAGCAGTACTTC	CASSPSGTGFYEQYF	TRBJ2-7	TRBD1	TRBV6-2/TRBV6-3	once
TGTGCCAGCGGACTAGGGGAGCGGGCTTTCTTT	CASGLGERAFF	TRBJ1-1	-	TRBV28	-
TGTGCCAGCAGCTTAGATCGCGGGTCGGCCTACGAGCAGTACTTC	CASSLDRGSAYEQYF	TRBJ2-7	-	TRBV11-2	-
TGTGCCAGCAGCGTAGCTAGTAGGGAGAGTGAGCAGTTCTTC	CASSVASRESEQFF	TRBJ2-1	-	TRBV9	-
TGTGCCAGCAGCTCCCAGGGGCCCTCCTACGAGCAGTACTTC	CASSSQGPSYEQYF	TRBJ2-7	-	TRBV7-2	once